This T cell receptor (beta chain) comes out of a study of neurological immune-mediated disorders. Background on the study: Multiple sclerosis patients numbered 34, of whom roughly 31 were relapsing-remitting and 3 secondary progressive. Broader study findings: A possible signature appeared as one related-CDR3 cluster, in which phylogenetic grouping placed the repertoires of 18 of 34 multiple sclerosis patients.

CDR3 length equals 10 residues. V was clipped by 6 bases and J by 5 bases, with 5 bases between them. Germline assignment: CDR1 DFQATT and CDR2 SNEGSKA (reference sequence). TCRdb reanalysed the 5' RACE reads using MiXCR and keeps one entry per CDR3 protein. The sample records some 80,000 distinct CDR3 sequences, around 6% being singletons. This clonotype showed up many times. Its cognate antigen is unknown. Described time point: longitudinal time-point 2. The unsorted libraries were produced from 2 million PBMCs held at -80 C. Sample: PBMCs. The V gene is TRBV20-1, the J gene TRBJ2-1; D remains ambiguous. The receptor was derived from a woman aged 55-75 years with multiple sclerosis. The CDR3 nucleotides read TGCAGTGCGAAAGACAATGAGCAGTTCTTC. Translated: CSAKDNEQFF.